A single sample gave rise to the 19 T cell receptor beta chains below, sequenced in a study of cytomegalovirus exposure and HLA in healthy donors. It was with 60 Vbeta and 13 Jbeta primers that the PCR ran. Sequencing used immunoSEQ multiplex PCR; TCRdb keeps in-frame clones, though not all of them. The sample carries some 200,000 clones, around 79% recorded once. Sequencing was performed on PBMCs. The source is a man aged 18 to 30 in good health and CMV-seronegative.

The V call is TRBV7-8, the J call TRBJ1-1; 9 bases align to TRBD1. The germline V gene has CDR1 SGHVS and CDR2 FQNEAQ. V was pared by 2 bases and J by 0 bases, with 7 bases of the junction left unmatched. The CDR3 extends over 17 amino acids. The CDR3 DNA sequence: TGTGCCAGCAGCTTAATGGGACAGGGATGGATGAACACTGAAGCTTTCTTT. Translated: CASSLMGQGWMNTEAFF.

The gene calls are TRBV7-6 and TRBJ2-5; TRBD2 aligns across 10 bases. CDR1 SGHVS and CDR2 FNYEAQ come from the germline V gene. The CDR3 is made up of 14 amino acids. J was trimmed by 5 bases and V by 3 bases; bases with no gene match: 3. In DNA, the CDR3 is TGTGCCAGCAGCTTTCTAGCGGGAGTGGAGACCCAGTACTTC. Its protein product is CASSFLAGVETQYF. Full variable domain (outside the CDR3, taken from reference TRBV7-6 and TRBJ2-5): GAGVSQSPRYKVTKRGQDVALRCDPISGHVSLYWYRQALGQGPEFLTYFNYEAQQDKSGLPNDRFSAERPEGSISTLTIQRTEQRDSAMYRCASSFLAGVETQYFGPGTRLLVL.

The V call is TRBV7-9, the J call TRBJ2-1, with 8 bases matching TRBD1. The J segment lost 0 bases and the V segment lost 5 bases, leaving 6 bases of the junction unmatched. Germline assignment: CDR1 SEHNR and CDR2 FQNEAQ (reference sequence). The CDR3 runs 16 residues. As DNA, the CDR3 is TGTGCCAGCAGCGGGGGACAGGAGAGCTCCTACAATGAGCAGTTCTTC. Translated, it gives CASSGGQESSYNEQFF.

This clone was seen just once. The J gene is TRBJ2-3, the V gene TRBV9, with D possibly TRBD2 on 6 matching bases. Germline V gene data show CDR1 as SGDLS and CDR2 as YYNGEE. The CDR3 sequence is 16 residues long. The V end was cut by 0 bases, the J end by 4 bases, with 15 bases between. CDR3 nucleotide sequence: TGTGCCAGCAGCGTAGACGGCGCGGGGCTTTCAGATACGCAGTATTTT. It encodes CASSVDGAGLSDTQYF.

This clone was seen a few times. This sequence joins TRBV7-2 and TRBJ1-1; no clear D gene. The ends were cut back, 2 bases at V and 4 bases at J, with 11 bases in the middle. The CDR3 consists of 14 residues. Germline CDR1 is SGHTA and CDR2 is FQGNSA. The CDR3: CASSLFGDATEAFF. CDR3 nucleotides: TGTGCCAGCAGCTTATTCGGGGATGCCACTGAAGCTTTCTTT.

The chain carries TRBV28 and TRBJ1-2; D unclear. V dropped 2 bases and J dropped 4 bases, with 14 bases sitting between them. The CDR3 has 15 residues. Per germline, CDR1 MDHEN and CDR2 SYDVKM. CDR3 bases: TGTGCCAGCAGTTTAGCGAGGACGGGATTCTATGGCTACACCTTC. Protein sequence: CASSLARTGFYGYTF.

J is TRBJ2-5 and V is TRBV10-3; D possibly corresponds to TRBD2 (6 bases). V was trimmed by 5 bases and J by 5 bases, leaving 21 bases between them. Germline V CDR1 and CDR2: ENHRY, SYGVKD. The CDR3 sequence is 16 residues long. The CDR3 coding sequence is TGTGCCATCAGTATGACCGCGGGGCCCAGCGGGGAGACCCAGTACTTC. It specifies CAISMTAGPSGETQYF.

Concerning this clone: One end of the junction fails to match germline, which may point to a read error. The chain has TRBV27 and TRBJ2-1; D is perhaps TRBD1 (5 bases). The CDR3 loop spans 15 amino acids. From germline, CDR1 is MNHEY and CDR2 SMNVEV (reference sequence). CDR3 sequence: CATQRSTEFYSEQFF. The CDR3 bases are TGTGCCACCCAACGTTCGACAGAATTCTACAGTGAGCAGTTCTTC.

J is TRBJ2-7 and V is TRBV28, with TRBD1 matching over 10 bases. The trim removed 6 bases at V and 3 bases at J, leaving 11 bases unmatched. The CDR3 length is 16 residues. Germline-derived CDR1 and CDR2 are MDHEN and SYDVKM. The CDR3 coding sequence is TGTGCCAGCAGCACATCTGGGACAGGGGACTTCTACGAGCAGTACTTC. Amino acid sequence: CASSTSGTGDFYEQYF.

The DNA for the CDR3 is TGTGCCAGCAGTTCAATAGTTCGGACCGGGGAGCTGTTTTTT. Translating gives CASSSIVRTGELFF. The rearrangement joins TRBV6-5 to TRBJ2-2; D remains ambiguous. The ends were cut back, 4 bases at V and 5 bases at J, with 11 bases in the middle. CDR1 and CDR2 from the germline V gene are MNHEY and SVGAGI. The CDR3 covers 14 residues.

Comments on this clone: The junction and the germline gene differ at one end; a read error may be behind it. This CDR3 reads CASSRTGGSYEQHF. In DNA form, the CDR3 reads TGTGCCAGTAGTAGGACAGGGGGCTCCTACGAGCAGCACTTC. The chain employs TRBV19 and TRBJ2-7, with 11 bases that match TRBD1. The CDR3 is 14 amino acids. Germline V gives CDR1 LNHDA, CDR2 SQIVND (reference sequence).

V gene TRBV28 combines with J gene TRBJ2-7, with 7 bases fitting TRBD2. J was trimmed by 1 base and V by 5 bases; bases with no gene match: 11. This CDR3 comprises 16 residues. Germline assignment: CDR1 MDHEN and CDR2 SYDVKM. CDR3 in amino acids: CASSARGLVASYEQYF. The CDR3, as DNA: TGTGCCAGCAGTGCCCGTGGACTAGTGGCATCCTACGAGCAGTACTTC.

V gene TRBV5-6 combines with J gene TRBJ1-2; the match to TRBD1 covers 7 bases. Germline values: CDR1 SGHDT, CDR2 YYEEEE. CDR3 length equals 14 residues. Germline trimming cut 4 bases from V and 2 bases from J; bases unmatched to any gene: 5. CDR3 DNA: TGTGCCAGCAGCCCCGCGACAGGGAACTATGGCTACACCTTC. Translating gives CASSPATGNYGYTF.

In this sample, this clone turned up a few times. This sequence joins TRBV29-1 and TRBJ2-3, with 8 nucleotides matching TRBD2. CDR3 length: 15 residues. Germline V gene sequence: CDR1 SQVTM, CDR2 ANQGSEA. Unmatched junction bases numbered 7, after V lost 2 bases and J lost 3 bases. The CDR3 bases are TGCAGCGTTGAATTCAGCGGGAGTGAGACAGATACGCAGTATTTT. It codes for CSVEFSGSETDTQYF.

Note on this clone: A read error may produce the germline difference seen at one junction end. V gene TRBV12-5 combines with J gene TRBJ2-7; D possibly corresponds to TRBD1 (5 bases). Germline V gene data show CDR1 as LGHNT and CDR2 as FRNRAP. The CDR3 loop spans 10 amino acids. CDR3 protein: CASGLGHRNF. Here the CDR3 DNA reads TGTGCTAGTGGTCTCGGACACAGGAACTTC.

The CDR3 region has the DNA TGCGCCAGCAGCCAAGATCTCGACGAGCAGTACTTC. Encoded protein: CASSQDLDEQYF. The V call is TRBV4-3, the J call TRBJ2-7; no definite D call. The V end was cut by 0 bases, the J end by 5 bases, with 5 bases between. The V gene's germline CDR1 is LGHNA and CDR2 YSLEER. This CDR3 spans 12 amino acids.

The V gene is TRBV25-1, the J gene TRBJ2-2; TRBD1 is a possible D gene (7 bases). V was trimmed by 7 bases and J by 8 bases, leaving 17 bases between them. This CDR3 has 14 amino acids. Looked up from germline, CDR1 is MGHDK and CDR2 is SYGVNS. The CDR3 protein is CASTPQGRRGELFF. For the CDR3, the DNA is TGTGCCAGCACCCCACAGGGGAGGAGGGGGGAGCTGTTTTTT.

The chain uses TRBV28 and TRBJ1-2; 8 nucleotides match TRBD1. Trimming removed 4 bases from V and 8 bases from J; junction bases left unmatched: 6. The germline CDR1 and CDR2 sequences are MDHEN and SYDVKM. The CDR3 consists of 13 residues. The CDR3 here is CASSSDRGGGYTF. The CDR3 nucleotides read TGTGCCAGCAGTTCTGACAGGGGAGGAGGCTACACCTTC.

The rearrangement uses TRBV9 and TRBJ2-1, with a possible D match to TRBD2 (5 bases). The CDR3 totals 12 residues. V was shortened by 2 bases and J by 5 bases, with 5 bases between the two germline ends. In germline, CDR1 is SGDLS, CDR2 YYNGEE. CDR3 sequence reads: CASSVRDNEQFF. The CDR3, as DNA: TGTGCCAGCAGCGTGAGGGACAATGAGCAGTTCTTC. Filled out from reference TRBV9 and TRBJ2-1, the complete variable domain reads DSGVTQTPKHLITATGQRVTLRCSPRSGDLSVYWYQQSLDQGLQFLIQYYNGEERAKGNILERFSAQQFPDLHSELNLSSLELGDSALYFCASSVRDNEQFFGPGTRLTVL.